This T cell receptor (beta chain) was retrieved from a study of T-cell memory formation after mild COVID-19. Only a few counts were recorded for this clonotype. Germline values: CDR1 MNHEY, CDR2 SVGEGT. V lost 8 bases to trimming and J lost 6 bases; unmatched junction nucleotides: 7. This CDR3 contains 13 residues. TCRdb reanalysed the 5' RACE reads using MiXCR and keeps one entry per CDR3 protein. The sample shows about 290,000 distinct CDR3 sequences, around 15% of them seen only once. V is TRBV6-2 or TRBV6-3 and J is TRBJ2-1, with TRBD1 identical over 7 bases. Sequencing input: PBMCs or a T cell subset sorted from them (not recorded which). The receptor's source is a man aged 18 to 30 who had mild COVID-19 (a few samples of this study predate the infection). Cell type and time point are not known. The CDR3 DNA reads TGTGCCAGCTGCTTCACAGGGGTCAATGAGCAGTTCTTC. It specifies CASCFTGVNEQFF.